This is a list of T cell receptor beta chains from one sample in a study of identical twins. TCRdb reprocessed the 5' RACE reads via MiXCR and lists one record per CDR3 protein. The sample has 750,000 to 950,000 distinct CDR3 sequences, 9% to 15% seen once; the top ten hold roughly 1.5%. These data were also reused for a study on yellow fever vaccine responses in identical twins.

The specimen was PBMCs. These receptors originate from a woman aged 18-35 years in good health. CDR3s include the opening cysteine and the closing phenylalanine or tryptophan. A D gene is named only where the DNA matches it firmly. The listing skips clone size in some rows; elsewhere it reads once, few, many or a size class.

NA,TRBD2,TRBV6-5,TRBJ2-1,TGTGCCAGCAGTTACTCAGGAGCGGGGGTCAGAAACAATGAGCAGTTCTTC,CASSYSGAGVRNNEQFF
NA,TRBD1,TRBV11-2,TRBJ2-1,TGTGCCAGCAGCCCACGGGCGCCAGGGGGCCTGGCAAGCTCCTACAATGAGCAGTTCTTC,CASSPRAPGGLASSYNEQFF
few,NA,TRBV15,TRBJ2-1,TGTGCCACCAGCAGAGTTGGGGGCGCGGTGGCCAATGAGCAGTTCTTC,CATSRVGGAVANEQFF
many,NA,TRBV10-3,TRBJ1-6,TGTGCCATCAGTGAAAGGGGTGAGACTTCACCCCTCCACTTT,CAISERGETSPLHF
many,TRBD1,TRBV5-1,TRBJ2-7,TGCGCCAGCAGCTCTCAGGACAGGGTGCCCTACGAGCAGTACTTC,CASSSQDRVPYEQYF
many,TRBD1,TRBV4-1,TRBJ1-1,TGCGCCAGCAGCCAAGAAGGGGGCGTGAACACTGAAGCTTTCTTT,CASSQEGGVNTEAFF
many,TRBD1,TRBV12-3/TRBV12-4,TRBJ1-5,TGTGCCAGCAGTACAGGGGAGAATCAGCCCCAGCATTTT,CASSTGENQPQHF
many,NA,TRBV29-1,TRBJ1-1,TGCAGCGTTGCGGTGGAGGCTGAAGCTTTCTTT,CSVAVEAEAFF
few,TRBD1,TRBV28,TRBJ2-7,TGTGCCAGCAGTTCCGGGACAGGGATCTCCTACGAGCAGTACTTC,CASSSGTGISYEQYF
few,TRBD1,TRBV20-1,TRBJ2-7,TGCAGTGCTCCACAACGGGACAGAGCTTCCTACGAGCAGTACTTC,CSAPQRDRASYEQYF
many,NA,TRBV4-1,TRBJ2-5,TGCGCCAGCAGCCAAGGCGGACTGAATGACGAGACCCAGTACTTC,CASSQGGLNDETQYF
few,NA,TRBV7-2,TRBJ2-5,TGTGCCAGCAGCTTATTTACGGGAGTAGGTCAAGAGACCCAGTACTTC,CASSLFTGVGQETQYF
few,NA,TRBV5-5,TRBJ2-1,TGTGCCAGCAGCTTGCGAATATCAGAGTATGAGCAGTTCTTC,CASSLRISEYEQFF
NA,TRBD2,TRBV29-1,TRBJ2-1,TGCAGCGTTGATCAGGGAGCGGGATACAATGAGCAGTTCTTC,CSVDQGAGYNEQFF
NA,NA,TRBV9,TRBJ2-2,TGTGCCAGCAGCGGACCCGGTGGCGGGGAGCTGTTTTTT,CASSGPGGGELFF
many,NA,TRBV5-1,TRBJ2-2,TGTGCCAGCAGTTTTCCCACCGGGGAGCTGTTTTTT,CASSFPTGELFF
few,TRBD2,TRBV5-5,TRBJ2-5,TGTGCCAGCAGCTTGGAAGGACTAGCGGGAATGTACCAAGAGACCCAGTACTTC,CASSLEGLAGMYQETQYF
many,NA,TRBV29-1,TRBJ2-1,TGCAGCGCGGACCCCGGGACGGTCTACAATGAGCAGTTCTTC,CSADPGTVYNEQFF
few,NA,TRBV11-2,TRBJ1-2,TGTGCCAGCAGCTTAGTAAGGGGCGGCAGCAGCTATGGCTACACCTTC,CASSLVRGGSSYGYTF
many,NA,TRBV12-3/TRBV12-4,TRBJ2-2,TGTGCCAGCAGCCAGGAGAACACCGGGGAGCTGTTTTTT,CASSQENTGELFF
few,TRBD2,TRBV4-1,TRBJ2-3,TGCGCCAGCAGCCCGGCCGGGACTAGTGGGACAGATACGCAGTATTTT,CASSPAGTSGTDTQYF
NA,NA,TRBV18,TRBJ2-2,TGTGCCAGCTCGCCTAACCAGGGCTTCGACACCGGGGAGCTGTTTTTT,CASSPNQGFDTGELFF
NA,NA,TRBV5-5,TRBJ2-2,TGTGCCAGCAGCCGGGACACCCTGAACACCGGGGAGCTGTTTTTT,CASSRDTLNTGELFF
NA,TRBD2,TRBV18,TRBJ2-7,TGTGCCAGCTCACCACAGGCGGGAGACTCCTACGAGCAGTACTTC,CASSPQAGDSYEQYF
NA,NA,TRBV18,TRBJ1-1,TGTGCCAGCTTATACGGAGTCAACACTGAAGCTTTCTTT,CASLYGVNTEAFF
few,NA,TRBV7-2,TRBJ2-5,TGTGCCAGCGGGGCACCGTACCAAGAGACCCAGTACTTC,CASGAPYQETQYF
NA,NA,TRBV29-1,TRBJ2-5,TGCAGCGTTGGGGACAAAATCCAAGAGACCCAGTACTTC,CSVGDKIQETQYF
many,NA,TRBV5-1,TRBJ2-5,TGCGCCAGCAGCCAAATCCGGGCCTCCTACCAGGGAGAGACCCAGTACTTC,CASSQIRASYQGETQYF
NA,NA,TRBV11-2,TRBJ2-1,TGTGCCAGCAGCTTGGACTACGTCATTGAGCAGTTCTTC,CASSLDYVIEQFF
NA,NA,TRBV7-9,TRBJ2-1,TGTGCCAGCAGCCCCCCCCAAACGAATGAGCAGTTCTTC,CASSPPQTNEQFF
NA,TRBD2,TRBV4-1,TRBJ2-5,TGCGCCAGCAGCCAAGCAGGAGGCGGGGGGGCGTTGGAGACCCAGTACTTC,CASSQAGGGGALETQYF
many,NA,TRBV12-3/TRBV12-4,TRBJ2-7,TGTGCCAGCAGCCACCCTCGGGCTAGCCCGGTCGAGCAGTACTTC,CASSHPRASPVEQYF
NA,NA,TRBV7-6,TRBJ1-1,TGTGCCAGCAGCTTAGGTCCCCTAACTTCTGAAGCTTTCTTT,CASSLGPLTSEAFF
few,TRBD1,TRBV19,TRBJ2-1,TGTGCCATCCGGGACAGAATTAGGCATGAGCAGTTCTTC,CAIRDRIRHEQFF